This TCR beta chain was retrieved from a study of shared clonotypes between healthy human individuals. On the study more broadly: CD8 memory received one plate per donor, CD8 naive two, CD4 memory three and CD4 naive three. General observations from the study: Non-shared clonotypes had lower generation probabilities than those shared by all four donors.

TCRdb's table, derived via immunoSEQ multiplex PCR, lists solely in-frame clones and lacks some. The sample holds roughly 1,600,000 clones, about 98.5% seen once. The study drew its donors from healthy HIV-negative adults without recent acute infections or vaccinations. As concerns this clone: Antigen unknown.

Germline lookup yields CDR1 SGHRS and CDR2 YFSETQ. The CDR3 extends over 15 amino acids. V gave up 0 bases and J gave up 2 bases, with 8 bases separating them. The TCR was taken from a man aged 25-40 years in good health. The specimen sequenced was naive CD4+ T cells sorted from blood. Stated subset: CD45RA+ positively selected. The genes are TRBV5-1 and TRBJ2-2, with D unclear. CDR3 DNA: TGCGCCAGCAGCTTGGTTGGGAAAAACACCGGGGAGCTGTTTTTT. Translation: CASSLVGKNTGELFF.